This TCR beta chain was recorded in a study of cytomegalovirus exposure and HLA in healthy donors. Study-level background: Out of roughly 200 million T cells, an earlier analysis found some 120 million unique TCR beta sequences in total. Researchers found that about 84% of around 400 genotyped donors fell within the Caucasian-associated ancestry cluster. From HLA-typed donors, an early data release held about 92 million unique TCRs. The study, taken as a whole, reports: In vitro experiments confirmed that three CMV-associated chains were specific for CMV antigens.

Primers for the PCR totalled 60 Vbeta and 13 Jbeta. Data came from immunoSEQ multiplex PCR; TCRdb stores just in-frame clones and leaves some out. The sample holds about 140,000 clones, 78% seen once. The V gene end was trimmed by 6 bases and the J gene end by 0 bases; junction bases not matched to a gene: 3. The CDR3 loop spans 15 amino acids. CDR1 and CDR2 (germline): MDHEN, SYDVKM. Details on this clone: Its antigen is unknown.

The chain uses TRBV28 and TRBJ2-2; TRBD1 matches 8 bases. This TCR was recovered from a young woman in good health and CMV-seropositive. The sequenced sample consisted of PBMCs. The CDR3 sequence is CASRRQGTNTGELFF. In DNA form, the CDR3 reads TGTGCCAGCAGGAGACAGGGGACGAACACCGGGGAGCTGTTTTTT.